The 9 T cell receptor beta chains below were found in one sample sequenced in a study of technical replicates of blood from a handful of donors. Clones were read by immunoSEQ multiplex PCR, and TCRdb kept only the in-frame ones, dropping some. The sample gives tens of thousands of clones, about 86% of which show up once; about 5% is in the top ten. Sequenced: PBMCs. The receptors shown here come from a human donor in good health. Some clones in this sample may be carry-over from other donors' samples.

This chain joins TRBV4-1 and TRBJ2-5; 7 positions agree with TRBD2. Germline V lookup: CDR1 MGHRA, CDR2 YSYEKL. The CDR3 has 15 amino acids. The trim removed 1 base at V and 0 bases at J, leaving 2 bases unmatched. The CDR3, as DNA: TGCGCCAGCAGCCAAGGGGAGGGGAACCAAGAGACCCAGTACTTC. Its translation is CASSQGEGNQETQYF.

The V and J genes are TRBV11-2 and TRBJ2-6; TRBD1 matches 7 bases. The junction had 10 bases not matched to a gene; V was cut back by 5 bases and J by 0 bases. The CDR3 is 18 residues long. The V gene's germline CDR1 is SGHAT and CDR2 FQNNGV. The DNA for the CDR3 is TGTGCCAGCAGCACGCACAGGGGTAGAAGCTCTGGGGCCAACGTCCTGACTTTC. It codes for CASSTHRGRSSGANVLTF.

This chain links TRBV5-1 with TRBJ2-7, with 8 positions matching TRBD1. This CDR3 region has 17 residues. With V trimmed by 4 bases and J by 4 bases, 16 bases remained unmatched. CDR1 is SGHRS, CDR2 YFSETQ, per germline. This chain's CDR3 is CASSLGQGSIEIYEQYF. Here the CDR3 DNA reads TGCGCCAGCAGCCTAGGACAGGGTTCGATCGAAATATACGAGCAGTACTTC.

The rearrangement joins TRBV5-1 to TRBJ1-2, with a possible D match to TRBD1 (5 bases). CDR3 size: 15 residues. In germline, CDR1 is SGHRS, CDR2 YFSETQ. V was clipped by 4 bases and J by 2 bases, with 15 bases between them. The CDR3 sequence is CASSTGIGGNYGYTF. The CDR3 coding sequence is TGCGCCAGCAGCACTGGGATCGGGGGGAACTATGGCTACACCTTC.

V and J are TRBV25-1 and TRBJ2-3; TRBD2 aligns across 7 bases. From germline, CDR1 is MGHDK and CDR2 SYGVNS. CDR3 length equals 15 residues. V dropped 4 bases and J dropped 7; count of bases not matched to a gene: 11. CDR3 sequence (DNA): TGTGCCAGCAGTGGTAACATGGCGGGAGTTTATACGCAGTATTTT. Its protein product is CASSGNMAGVYTQYF.

J is TRBJ2-2 and V is TRBV5-1; D may be TRBD1 (6 bases). The CDR3 length is 14 residues. V lost 4 bases to trimming and J lost 4 bases, with 11 bases between them. Germline CDR1 and CDR2: SGHRS and YFSETQ. CDR3 nucleotides: TGCGCCAGCAGCGGGGACACTTTCACCGGGGAGCTGTTTTTT. Protein: CASSGDTFTGELFF.

Only one count was recorded for this clone. This chain uses TRBV7-3 with TRBJ2-1; 7 bases are shared with TRBD1. This CDR3 spans 15 amino acids. Germline V gene data show CDR1 as SGHTA and CDR2 as FQGTGA. After removal of 4 bases from V and 4 bases from J, the junction contained 7 bases not matched to a gene. The CDR3 DNA is TGTGCCAGCAGCTCGCGACAGGGATCGTACAATGAGCAGTTCTTC. Its translation is CASSSRQGSYNEQFF.

The chain recombines TRBV27 with TRBJ1-5; TRBD1 matches at 9 bases. The V and J ends lost 3 bases and 3 bases, in that order; junction bases with no gene match: 3. The germline V gene encodes CDR1 MNHEY and CDR2 SMNVEV (reference sequence). This CDR3 has 15 residues. The CDR3 region is CASSFGQGPNQPQHF. The CDR3, as DNA: TGTGCCAGCAGTTTCGGACAGGGGCCCAATCAGCCCCAGCATTTT.

This rearrangement joins TRBV19 to TRBJ1-5; 10 nucleotides line up with TRBD1. The germline CDR1 and CDR2 sequences are LNHDA and SQIVND (reference sequence). This CDR3 region has 16 residues. V was pared by 6 bases and J by 0 bases, with 5 bases of the junction left unmatched. In DNA, the CDR3 is TGTGCCAGTAGCCGGACAGGGGGAAATAGCAATCAGCCCCAGCATTTT. It yields the protein CASSRTGGNSNQPQHF.